The 17 T cell receptor beta chains below all came from one sample that was sequenced in a study of early T cells in non-severe SARS-CoV-2 infection. TCRdb reanalysed the 5' RACE reads using MiXCR and keeps one entry per CDR3 protein. This table has 25,000 to 35,000 distinct CDR3 sequences, approximately 7% appearing once. Specimen: whole blood. The receptors were gathered from an adult who was a healthcare worker with PCR-confirmed SARS-CoV-2 infection or an uninfected control (not recorded which).

This clonotype was recorded many times. The chain joins TRBV6-5 to TRBJ2-2; maybe TRBD2 (5 bases). V gave up 0 bases and J gave up 6 bases, with 17 bases separating them. Germline CDR1 reads MNHEY; CDR2 reads SVGAGI. The CDR3 totals 17 residues. The chain's CDR3 is CASSYSTGLLAAGELFF. CDR3 in DNA: TGTGCCAGCAGTTACTCGACGGGTCTGCTAGCCGCCGGGGAGCTGTTTTTT.

The chain couples TRBV5-6 to TRBJ2-2; D is unresolved. Germline V CDR1 and CDR2: SGHDT, YYEEEE. There are 16 residues in the CDR3. V dropped 0 bases and J dropped 1 base, with 10 bases sitting between them. In DNA, the CDR3 is TGTGCCAGCAGCTTGGCCCTCTCCAGGAACACCGGGGAGCTGTTTTTT. This codes for CASSLALSRNTGELFF.

In this sample, this clonotype turned up many times. The chain carries TRBV19 and TRBJ1-3; D call uncertain. V lost 1 base, J lost 1 base, and 17 bases lay in between. The germline V gene has CDR1 LNHDA and CDR2 SQIVND (reference sequence). The CDR3 contains 18 residues. CDR3 DNA sequence: TGTGCCAGTAGTATAGTAGGCTTAAAGGGAGAATCTGGAAACACCATATATTTT. It encodes CASSIVGLKGESGNTIYF.

This clonotype was seen at least ten times. This chain links TRBV6-2 or TRBV6-3 with TRBJ2-1, with D unresolved. CDR1 is MNHEY and CDR2 is SVGEGT in the germline V gene. Trimming shortened V by 1 base and J by 5 bases, and 3 bases separated the two germline ends. This CDR3 is 12 amino acids long. Written as DNA, the CDR3 is TGTGCCAGCAGTTACTTGAACAATGAGCAGTTCTTC. Amino acids: CASSYLNNEQFF.

Ten or more counts support this clonotype. This chain uses TRBV5-1 with TRBJ1-2; 7 bases agree with TRBD1. Trimming removed 6 bases from V and 3 bases from J; junction bases left unmatched: 5. Germline values: CDR1 SGHRS, CDR2 YFSETQ. CDR3 length equals 13 residues. The CDR3 DNA reads as TGCGCCAGCACCGACGGGACAGACTATGGCTACACCTTC. Translation: CASTDGTDYGYTF.

This clonotype has ten or more counts. The chain recombines TRBV6-6 with TRBJ2-5, with TRBD2 matching over 7 bases. V gave up 6 bases and J gave up 9 bases; unmatched junction bases: 13. The CDR3 has 14 amino acids. The germline V gene encodes CDR1 MNHNY and CDR2 SVGAGI (reference sequence). The CDR3 spells CASRPLGEGRAQYF. DNA of the CDR3: TGTGCCAGCAGACCCTTAGGGGAGGGGCGGGCCCAGTACTTC.

V gene TRBV4-1 combines with J gene TRBJ2-3; D is perhaps TRBD2 (5 bases). Deletions cut 0 bases from V and 4 bases from J, with 11 bases between. Per germline, CDR1 MGHRA and CDR2 YSYEKL. This CDR3 comprises 15 residues. For the CDR3, the DNA is TGCGCCAGCAGCCAAGATCGAGGAGCGGCAGATACGCAGTATTTT. This encodes CASSQDRGAADTQYF.

This rearrangement joins TRBV2 to TRBJ2-1; 11 bases agree with TRBD2. CDR1 is SNHLY, CDR2 FYNNEI, per germline. CDR3 length: 14 amino acids. V shed 5 bases, J shed 15 bases, and the junction held 12 bases outside the gene matches. The CDR3: CASSSIAGGPSPFF. CDR3 nucleotides: TGTGCCAGCAGTTCGATAGCGGGAGGGCCGTCACCGTTCTTC.

This clonotype was counted ten times or more. V gene TRBV10-3 combines with J gene TRBJ2-1, with 9 bases aligning to TRBD2. J lost 6 bases, V lost 4 bases, and 4 bases had no gene match. This CDR3 region has 14 residues. Germline V CDR1 and CDR2: ENHRY, SYGVKD. CDR3 sequence: CAISGREGPNEQFF. Here the CDR3 DNA reads TGTGCCATCAGTGGGCGGGAGGGCCCCAATGAGCAGTTCTTC.

This clonotype was counted ten times or more. The V gene is TRBV6-1, the J gene TRBJ1-1, with a tentative D call TRBD1 (6 bases). The CDR3 totals 13 residues. V was shortened by 8 bases and J by 3 bases, with 13 bases between the two germline ends. The germline V gene encodes CDR1 MNHNS and CDR2 SASEGT. This CDR3 is CASGKEGDTEAFF. The CDR3 bases are TGTGCCAGCGGGAAGGAGGGGGACACTGAAGCTTTCTTT.

This clonotype was seen repeatedly, ten times or more. V and J are TRBV6-1 and TRBJ2-1, with 11 bases aligning to TRBD2. Trimming took 2 bases from V and 2 from J; bases not matched to a gene: 2. Germline V CDR1 and CDR2: MNHNS, SASEGT. CDR3 length equals 16 residues. The CDR3 region is CASSEFSGRAYNEQFF. Written as DNA, the CDR3 is TGTGCCAGCAGTGAATTTAGCGGGAGGGCCTACAATGAGCAGTTCTTC.

This clonotype has more than one count but fewer than ten. The J gene is TRBJ2-6, the V gene TRBV5-1; a weak D match, TRBD2 (5 bases). With 9 bases removed from V and 2 bases from J, the gap between germline ends came to 12 bases. The CDR3 is 14 residues long. Germline assignment: CDR1 SGHRS and CDR2 YFSETQ. CDR3 in amino acids: CATVRDPGANVLTF. The CDR3 DNA is TGCGCCACCGTCCGGGATCCTGGGGCCAACGTCCTGACTTTC.

This clonotype came up many times. The rearrangement links TRBV29-1 to TRBJ2-1; 7 bases agree with TRBD2. The CDR3 runs to 16 residues. Per germline, CDR1 SQVTM and CDR2 ANQGSEA. Trimming at V came to 2 bases and at J to 4 bases, leaving 11 bases not matched to a gene. The CDR3: CSVESSRREGYNEQFF. The CDR3 region has the DNA TGCAGCGTTGAATCCTCGAGGAGGGAGGGTTACAATGAGCAGTTCTTC.

This clonotype was detected a few times. This chain connects TRBV12-3 or TRBV12-4 to TRBJ1-2; D gene uncertain. This CDR3 is 12 amino acids long. Deletions cut 6 bases from V and 8 bases from J, with 13 bases between. The CDR3 DNA is TGTGCCAGCAGCCAGGTGTCCCGGGGCTACACCTTC. It yields the protein CASSQVSRGYTF.

J is TRBJ1-2 and V is TRBV19, with D possibly being TRBD1 (5 bases). This CDR3 contains 13 residues. V was clipped by 6 bases and J by 8 bases, with 16 bases between them. The germline gives CDR1 LNHDA, CDR2 SQIVND (reference sequence). CDR3 bases: TGTGCCAGTAGCATATTAGGCGGGGGAGGCTACACCTTC. It is translated as CASSILGGGGYTF.

This clonotype was seen repeatedly, ten times or more. This rearrangement joins TRBV3-1 to TRBJ2-1, with TRBD1 as a possible D gene (5 bases). The CDR3 loop spans 15 amino acids. Trimming left V 5 bases short and J 8 bases short, with 19 bases between. Germline CDR1 and CDR2: LGHDT and YNNKEL (reference sequence). The DNA for the CDR3 is TGTGCCAGCAGCTCCAAGGGGTCGCTCCGGGATGAGCAGTTCTTC. Amino acid sequence: CASSSKGSLRDEQFF.

The table lists this clonotype with many counts. An end of the junction differs from the germline gene, which may be a read error. The V and J genes are TRBV7-7 and TRBJ2-2; possible D gene TRBD1, 5 bases. CDR1 and CDR2 (germline): SSHAT, FNYEAQ (reference sequence). The length of the CDR3 is 14 residues. CDR3 loop: CASSSRVFGGELFF. Written as DNA, the CDR3 is TGTGCTAGCAGCTCCAGGGTTTTTGGCGGGGAGCTGTTTTTT.